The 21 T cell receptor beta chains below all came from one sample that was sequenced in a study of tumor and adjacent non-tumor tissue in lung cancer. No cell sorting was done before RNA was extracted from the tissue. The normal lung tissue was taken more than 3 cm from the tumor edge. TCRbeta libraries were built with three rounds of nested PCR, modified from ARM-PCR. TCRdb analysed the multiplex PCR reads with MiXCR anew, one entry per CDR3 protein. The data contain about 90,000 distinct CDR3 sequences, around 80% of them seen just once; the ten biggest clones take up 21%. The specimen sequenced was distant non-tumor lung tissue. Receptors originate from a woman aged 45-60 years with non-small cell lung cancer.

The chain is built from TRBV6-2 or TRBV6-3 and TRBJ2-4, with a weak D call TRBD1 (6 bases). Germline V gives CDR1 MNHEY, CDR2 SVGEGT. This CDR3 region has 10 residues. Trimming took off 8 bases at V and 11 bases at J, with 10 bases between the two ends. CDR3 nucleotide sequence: TGTGCCAGCGACAGGAACGTTCAGTACTTC. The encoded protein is CASDRNVQYF.

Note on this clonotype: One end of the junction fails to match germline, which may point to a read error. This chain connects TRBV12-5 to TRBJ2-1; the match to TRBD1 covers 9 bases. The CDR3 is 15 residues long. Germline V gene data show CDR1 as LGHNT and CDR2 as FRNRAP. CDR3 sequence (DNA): TGTACTAGTGGTTTGCCGGGACAGGGCGTTCATGAGCACTTCTTC. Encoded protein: CTSGLPGQGVHEHFF.

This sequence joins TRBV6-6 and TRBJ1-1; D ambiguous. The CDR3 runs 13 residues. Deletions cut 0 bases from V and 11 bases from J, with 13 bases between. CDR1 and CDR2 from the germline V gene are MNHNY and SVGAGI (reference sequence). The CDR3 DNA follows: TGTGCCAGCAGTTACTCGAGGAACCCTAACGCTTTCTTT. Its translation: CASSYSRNPNAFF.

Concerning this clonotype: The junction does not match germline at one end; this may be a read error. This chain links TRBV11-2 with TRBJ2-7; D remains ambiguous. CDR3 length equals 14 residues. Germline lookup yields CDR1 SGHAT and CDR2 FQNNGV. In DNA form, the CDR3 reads TGTGCCAACAGCTTGAGCATGAGTACCAACGAGCAGTACTTC. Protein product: CANSLSMSTNEQYF. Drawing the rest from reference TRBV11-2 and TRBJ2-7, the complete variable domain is EAGVAQSPRYKIIEKRQSVAFWCNPISGHATLYWYQQILGQGPKLLIQFQNNGVVDDSQLPKDRFSAERLKGVDSTLKIQPAKLEDSAVYLCANSLSMSTNEQYFGPGTRLTVT.

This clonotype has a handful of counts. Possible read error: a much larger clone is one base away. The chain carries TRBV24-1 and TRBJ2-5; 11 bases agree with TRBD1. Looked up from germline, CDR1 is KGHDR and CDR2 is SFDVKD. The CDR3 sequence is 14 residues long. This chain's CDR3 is CATCDSGTGGTQYF. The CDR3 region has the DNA TGTGCCACCTGTGACTCCGGGACAGGGGGAACCCAGTACTTC.

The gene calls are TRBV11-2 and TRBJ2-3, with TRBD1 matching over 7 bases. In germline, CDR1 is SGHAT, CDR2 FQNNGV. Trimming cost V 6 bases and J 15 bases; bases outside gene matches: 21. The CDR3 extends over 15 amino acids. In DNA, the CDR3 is TGTGCCAGCAGTGATGACAGGGCTAGCACAGATAGGCAATATTTT. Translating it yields CASSDDRASTDRQYF.

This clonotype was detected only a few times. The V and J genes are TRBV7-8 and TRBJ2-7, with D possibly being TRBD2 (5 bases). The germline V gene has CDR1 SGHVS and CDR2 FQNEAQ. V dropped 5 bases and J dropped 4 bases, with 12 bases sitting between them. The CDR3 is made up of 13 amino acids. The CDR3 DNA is TGTGCCAGCAGCCCAAGTAGGAGGTACGAGCAGTACTTC. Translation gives CASSPSRRYEQYF.

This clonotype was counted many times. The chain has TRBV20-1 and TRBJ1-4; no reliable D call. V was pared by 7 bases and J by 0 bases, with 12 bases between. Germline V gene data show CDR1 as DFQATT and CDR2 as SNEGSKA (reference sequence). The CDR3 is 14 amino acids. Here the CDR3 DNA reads TGCAGTGTTTTTATGGGGTCAACTAATGAAAAACTGTTTTTT. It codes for CSVFMGSTNEKLFF.

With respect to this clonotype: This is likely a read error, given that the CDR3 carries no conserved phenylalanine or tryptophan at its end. Here the CDR3 DNA reads TGTGCCAGCAGTGGACCGATGTCTGGGGCCAACATCCTGACTTCC. Encoded protein: CASSGPMSGANILTS. The rearrangement uses TRBV6-2 or TRBV6-3 and TRBJ2-6; tentatively, D is TRBD1 (5 bases). From germline, CDR1 is MNHEY and CDR2 SVGEGT. The CDR3 runs to 15 residues.

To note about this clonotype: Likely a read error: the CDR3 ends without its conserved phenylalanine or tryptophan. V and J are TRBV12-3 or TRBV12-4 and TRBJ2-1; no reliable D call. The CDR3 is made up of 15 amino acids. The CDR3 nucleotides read TGTGCCAACAGTTTAGAGATAGCAACCTACAATGAGCAGTTCCTC. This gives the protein CANSLEIATYNEQFL.

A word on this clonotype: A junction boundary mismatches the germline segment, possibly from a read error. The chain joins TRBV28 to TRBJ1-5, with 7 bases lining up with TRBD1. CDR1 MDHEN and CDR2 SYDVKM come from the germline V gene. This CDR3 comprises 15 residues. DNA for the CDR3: TGTACCAGCACTTCCAGATACAGGGGAAATCAGCCCCAGCATTTT. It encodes CTSTSRYRGNQPQHF.

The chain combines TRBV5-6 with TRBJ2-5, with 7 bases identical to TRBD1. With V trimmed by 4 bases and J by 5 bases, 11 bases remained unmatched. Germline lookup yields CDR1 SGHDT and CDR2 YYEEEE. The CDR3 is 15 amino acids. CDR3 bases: TGTGCCAGCAGCCCTATCGACAGGGCCAATGAGACCCAGTACTTC. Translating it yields CASSPIDRANETQYF.

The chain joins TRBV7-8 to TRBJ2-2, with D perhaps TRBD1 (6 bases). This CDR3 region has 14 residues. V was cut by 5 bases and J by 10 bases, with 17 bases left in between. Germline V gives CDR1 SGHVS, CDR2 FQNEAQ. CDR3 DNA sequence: TGTGCCAGCAGCAATGCAGGGGCCGCCGCGGAGCTGTTTTTT. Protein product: CASSNAGAAAELFF.

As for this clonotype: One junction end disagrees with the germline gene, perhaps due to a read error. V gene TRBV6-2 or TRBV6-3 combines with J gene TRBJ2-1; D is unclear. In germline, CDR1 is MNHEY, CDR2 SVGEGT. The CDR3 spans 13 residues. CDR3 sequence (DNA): TGTGCAAGCAATTTAGGCCCTTACAATGAGCAGTTCTTC. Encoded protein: CASNLGPYNEQFF.

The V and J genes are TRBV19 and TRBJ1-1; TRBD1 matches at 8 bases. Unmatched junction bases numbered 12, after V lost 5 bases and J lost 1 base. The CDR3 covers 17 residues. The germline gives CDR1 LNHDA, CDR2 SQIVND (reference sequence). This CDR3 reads CASSLRQGHTSNTEAFF. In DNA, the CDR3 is TGTGCCAGTAGTCTAAGACAGGGGCACACATCGAACACTGAAGCTTTCTTT.

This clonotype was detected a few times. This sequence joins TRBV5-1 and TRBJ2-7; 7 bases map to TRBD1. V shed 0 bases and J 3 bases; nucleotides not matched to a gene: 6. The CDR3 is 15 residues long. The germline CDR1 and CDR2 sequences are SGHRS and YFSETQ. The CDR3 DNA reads TGCGCCAGCAGCTTGGGAGAGGGGGCTTTCTACGAGCAGTACTTC. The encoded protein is CASSLGEGAFYEQYF.

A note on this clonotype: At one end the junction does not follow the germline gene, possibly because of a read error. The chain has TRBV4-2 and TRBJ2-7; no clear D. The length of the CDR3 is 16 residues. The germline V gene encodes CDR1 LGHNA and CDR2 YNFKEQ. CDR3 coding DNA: TGCGCCAGCAGACATGCAGTAGAGGCCGTCCCCTACGAGCAGTACTTC. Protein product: CASRHAVEAVPYEQYF.

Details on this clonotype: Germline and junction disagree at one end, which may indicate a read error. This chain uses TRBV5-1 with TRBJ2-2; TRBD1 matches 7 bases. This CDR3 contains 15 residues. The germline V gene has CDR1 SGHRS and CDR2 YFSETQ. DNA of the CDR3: TGCGCTAGCACCTTGAGGGGGCGAGTCGTAGGGGAGCTGTTTTTT. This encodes CASTLRGRVVGELFF.

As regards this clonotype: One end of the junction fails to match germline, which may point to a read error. Here the CDR3 reads CSVDSGVGNQSQHF. The CDR3, as DNA: TGCAGTGTTGATTCGGGGGTTGGAAATCAGTCCCAGCATTTT. The chain joins TRBV29-1 to TRBJ1-5; TRBD1 is a possible D gene (5 bases). The germline gives CDR1 SQVTM, CDR2 ANQGSEA. The CDR3 has 14 amino acids.

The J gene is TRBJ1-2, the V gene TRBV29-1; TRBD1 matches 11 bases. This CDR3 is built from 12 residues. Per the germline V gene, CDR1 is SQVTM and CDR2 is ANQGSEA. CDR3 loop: CGIWGQGDGYTF. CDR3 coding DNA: TGCGGCATTTGGGGACAGGGGGACGGCTACACCTTC.

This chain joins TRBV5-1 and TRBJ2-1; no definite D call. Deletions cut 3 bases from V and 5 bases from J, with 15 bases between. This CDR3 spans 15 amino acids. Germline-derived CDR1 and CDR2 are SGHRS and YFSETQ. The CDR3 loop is CASSWVSDPNNEQFF. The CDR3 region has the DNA TGCGCCAGCAGCTGGGTATCGGACCCAAACAATGAGCAGTTCTTC.